This TCR beta chain stems from a study of T-cell memory formation after mild COVID-19. Germline V gives CDR1 SGHRS, CDR2 YFSETQ. The V end lost 2 bases, the J end lost 6 bases, and 15 bases lay between the germline ends. This CDR3 has 14 amino acids. Each CDR3 protein gets one entry after TCRdb re-called the 5' RACE reads with MiXCR. The table lists under 650,000 distinct CDR3 sequences, more than 15% of them singletons. There are a few counts of this clonotype. The source material was PBMCs or a T cell subset sorted from them (not recorded which). V and J are TRBV5-1 and TRBJ2-7; D is perhaps TRBD1 (6 bases). The clonotype comes from an adult woman who had mild COVID-19 (a few samples of this study predate the infection). Cell type and time point are not known. CDR3 sequence: CASSFRYRDGEQYF. The CDR3 DNA sequence: TGCGCCAGCAGCTTCAGGTACAGGGACGGCGAGCAGTACTTC. Combining the CDR3 with reference TRBV5-1 and TRBJ2-7 gives the whole variable domain KAGVTQTPRYLIKTRGQQVTLSCSPISGHRSVSWYQQTPGQGLQFLFEYFSETQRNKGNFPGRFSGRQFSNSRSEMNVSTLELGDSALYLCASSFRYRDGEQYFGPGTRLTVT.